Given below is one T cell receptor beta chain in context. This specimen belongs to a study of T cells in Graves' hyperthyroidism and ophthalmopathy. Stable disease denoted Graves' hyperthyroidism without ophthalmopathy progression within 18 months. Germline values: CDR1 LNHDA, CDR2 SQIVND (reference sequence). The CDR3 consists of 15 residues. The V end lost 4 bases, the J end lost 5 bases, and 15 bases lay between the germline ends. Template material for amplifying TCR beta CDR3 regions consisted of RNA transcripts. Primed by the HTBI set, a first-round RT-PCR was run on the TCR CDR3. One entry per CDR3 protein, called by TCRdb with MiXCR from the multiplex PCR reads. This table holds around 440,000 distinct CDR3 sequences, 15% to 18% found once.

The source material was blood. The clonotype originates from a woman aged 18-29 years with Graves' hyperthyroidism. The chain is built from TRBV19 and TRBJ2-4, with D perhaps TRBD2 (6 bases). CDR3 DNA sequence: TGTGCCAGTAGTAGCGATGGAGGGATTCAAAACATTCAGTACTTC. Its translation: CASSSDGGIQNIQYF. Full variable domain (missing parts from reference TRBV19 and TRBJ2-4): DGGITQSPKYLFRKEGQNVTLSCEQNLNHDAMYWYRQDPGQGLRLIYYSQIVNDFQKGDIAEGYSVSREKKESFPLTVTSAQKNPTAFYLCASSSDGGIQNIQYFGAGTRLSVL.